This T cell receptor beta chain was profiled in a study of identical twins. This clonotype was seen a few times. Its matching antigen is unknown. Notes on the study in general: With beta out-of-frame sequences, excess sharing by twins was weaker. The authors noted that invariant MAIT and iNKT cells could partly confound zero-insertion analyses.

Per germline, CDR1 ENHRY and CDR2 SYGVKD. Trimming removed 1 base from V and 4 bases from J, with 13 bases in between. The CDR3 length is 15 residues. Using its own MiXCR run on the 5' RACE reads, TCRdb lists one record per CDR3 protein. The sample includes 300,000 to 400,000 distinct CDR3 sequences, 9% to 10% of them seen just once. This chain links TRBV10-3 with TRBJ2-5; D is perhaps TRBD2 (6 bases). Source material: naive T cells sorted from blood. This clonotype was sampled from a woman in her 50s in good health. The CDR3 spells CAISEFREIGETQYF. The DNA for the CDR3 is TGTGCCATCAGTGAGTTCCGGGAGATAGGAGAGACCCAGTACTTC.